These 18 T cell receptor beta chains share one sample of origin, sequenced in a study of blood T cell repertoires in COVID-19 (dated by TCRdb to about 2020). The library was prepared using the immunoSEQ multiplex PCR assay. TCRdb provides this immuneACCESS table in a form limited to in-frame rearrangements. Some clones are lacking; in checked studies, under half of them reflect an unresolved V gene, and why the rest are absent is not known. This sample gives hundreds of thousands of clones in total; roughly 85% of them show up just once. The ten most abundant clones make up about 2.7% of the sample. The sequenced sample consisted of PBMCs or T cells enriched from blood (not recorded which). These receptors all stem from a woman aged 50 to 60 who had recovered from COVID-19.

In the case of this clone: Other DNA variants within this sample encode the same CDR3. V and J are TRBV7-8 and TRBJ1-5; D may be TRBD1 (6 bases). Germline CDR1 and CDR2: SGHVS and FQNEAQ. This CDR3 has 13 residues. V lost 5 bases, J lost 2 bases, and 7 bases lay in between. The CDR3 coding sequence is TGTGCCAGCAGCCGACAGGGCAATCAGCCCCAGCATTTT. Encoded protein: CASSRQGNQPQHF.

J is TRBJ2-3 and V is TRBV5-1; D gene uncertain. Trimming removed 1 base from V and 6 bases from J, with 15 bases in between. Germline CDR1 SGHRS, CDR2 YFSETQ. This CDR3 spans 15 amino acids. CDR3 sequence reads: CASSLTGRSIDTQYF. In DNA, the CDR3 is TGCGCCAGCAGCTTGACCGGCAGGTCGATTGATACGCAGTATTTT. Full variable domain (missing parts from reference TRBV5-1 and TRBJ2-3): KAGVTQTPRYLIKTRGQQVTLSCSPISGHRSVSWYQQTPGQGLQFLFEYFSETQRNKGNFPGRFSGRQFSNSRSEMNVSTLELGDSALYLCASSLTGRSIDTQYFGPGTRLTVL.

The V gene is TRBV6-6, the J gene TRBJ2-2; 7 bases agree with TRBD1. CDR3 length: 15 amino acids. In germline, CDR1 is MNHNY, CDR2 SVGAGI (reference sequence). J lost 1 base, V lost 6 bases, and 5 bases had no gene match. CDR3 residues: CASSSGTENTGELFF. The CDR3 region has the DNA TGTGCCAGCAGCTCCGGGACAGAGAACACCGGGGAGCTGTTTTTT.

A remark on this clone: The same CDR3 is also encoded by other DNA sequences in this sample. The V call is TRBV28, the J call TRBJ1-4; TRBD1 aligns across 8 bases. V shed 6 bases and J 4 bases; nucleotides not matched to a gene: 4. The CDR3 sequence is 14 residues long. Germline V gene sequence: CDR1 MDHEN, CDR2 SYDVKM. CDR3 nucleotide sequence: TGTGCCAGCAGCCGACAGGGGTTTAATGAAAAACTGTTTTTT. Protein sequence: CASSRQGFNEKLFF.

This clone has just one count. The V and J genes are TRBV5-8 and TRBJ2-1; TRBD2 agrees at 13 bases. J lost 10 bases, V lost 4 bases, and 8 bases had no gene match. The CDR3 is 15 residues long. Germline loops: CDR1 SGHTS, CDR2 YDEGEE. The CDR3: CASSLGLAGEEEQFF. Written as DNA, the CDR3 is TGTGCCAGCAGCCTAGGACTAGCGGGAGAAGAAGAGCAGTTCTTC.

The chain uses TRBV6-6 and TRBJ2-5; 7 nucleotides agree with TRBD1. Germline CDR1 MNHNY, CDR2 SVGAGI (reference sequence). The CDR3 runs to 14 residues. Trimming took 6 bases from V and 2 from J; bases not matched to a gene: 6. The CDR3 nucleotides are TGTGCCAGCAGCAACTTGGGACAGCAAGAGACCCAGTACTTC. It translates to CASSNLGQQETQYF.

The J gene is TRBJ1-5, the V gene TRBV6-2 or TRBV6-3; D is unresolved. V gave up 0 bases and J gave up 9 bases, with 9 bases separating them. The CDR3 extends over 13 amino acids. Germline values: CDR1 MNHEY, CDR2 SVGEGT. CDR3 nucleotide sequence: TGTGCCAGCAGTTACTCTTTCGGCGGGCCCCAGCATTTT. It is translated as CASSYSFGGPQHF.

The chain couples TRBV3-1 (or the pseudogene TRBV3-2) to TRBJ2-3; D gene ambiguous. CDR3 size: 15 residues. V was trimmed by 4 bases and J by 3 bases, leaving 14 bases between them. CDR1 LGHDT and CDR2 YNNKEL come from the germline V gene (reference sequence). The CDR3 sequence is CASSPSFERTDTQYF. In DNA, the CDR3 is TGTGCCAGCAGCCCCTCTTTCGAGAGGACAGATACGCAGTATTTT.

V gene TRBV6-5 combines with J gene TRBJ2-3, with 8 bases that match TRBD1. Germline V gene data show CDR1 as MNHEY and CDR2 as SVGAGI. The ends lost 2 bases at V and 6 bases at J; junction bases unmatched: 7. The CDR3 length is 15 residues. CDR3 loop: CASSYPDRVTDTQYF. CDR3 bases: TGTGCCAGCAGTTACCCGGACAGGGTGACGGATACGCAGTATTTT.

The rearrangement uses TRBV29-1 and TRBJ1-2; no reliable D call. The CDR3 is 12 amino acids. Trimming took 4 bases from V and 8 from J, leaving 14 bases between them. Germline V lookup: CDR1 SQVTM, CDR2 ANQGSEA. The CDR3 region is CSVGLGLGGYTF. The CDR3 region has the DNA TGCAGCGTTGGATTGGGCCTTGGAGGCTACACCTTC.

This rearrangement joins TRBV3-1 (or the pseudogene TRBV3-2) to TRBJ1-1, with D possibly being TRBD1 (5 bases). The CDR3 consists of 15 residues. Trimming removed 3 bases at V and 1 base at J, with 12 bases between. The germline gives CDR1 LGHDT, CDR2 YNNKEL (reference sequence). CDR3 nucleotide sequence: TGTGCCAGCAGCCAGACGGGAGGGACGAACACTGAAGCTTTCTTT. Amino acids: CASSQTGGTNTEAFF.

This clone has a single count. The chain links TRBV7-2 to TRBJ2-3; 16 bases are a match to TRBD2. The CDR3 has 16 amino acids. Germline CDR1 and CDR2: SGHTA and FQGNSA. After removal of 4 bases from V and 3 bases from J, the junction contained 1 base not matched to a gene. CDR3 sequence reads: CASSSGLAGGTDTQYF. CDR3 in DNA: TGTGCCAGCAGCTCGGGACTAGCGGGGGGGACAGATACGCAGTATTTT.

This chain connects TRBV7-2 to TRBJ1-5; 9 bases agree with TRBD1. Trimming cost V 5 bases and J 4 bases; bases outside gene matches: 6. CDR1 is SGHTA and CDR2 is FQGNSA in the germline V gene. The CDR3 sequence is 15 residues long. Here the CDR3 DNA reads TGTGCCAGCAGCCCTATTGGGACAGGGAATCAGCCCCAGCATTTT. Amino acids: CASSPIGTGNQPQHF.

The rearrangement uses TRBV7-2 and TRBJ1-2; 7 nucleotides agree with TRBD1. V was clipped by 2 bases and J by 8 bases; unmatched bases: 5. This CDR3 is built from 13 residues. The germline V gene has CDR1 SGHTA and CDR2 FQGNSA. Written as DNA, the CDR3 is TGTGCCAGCAGCTTACGCCAGGGGGACGGCTACACCTTC. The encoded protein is CASSLRQGDGYTF.

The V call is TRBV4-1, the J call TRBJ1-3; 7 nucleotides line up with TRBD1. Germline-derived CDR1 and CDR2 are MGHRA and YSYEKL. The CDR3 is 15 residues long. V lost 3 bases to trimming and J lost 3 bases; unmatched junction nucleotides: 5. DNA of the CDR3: TGCGCCAGCAGCCAGCCGACAGGGCTTGGAAACACCATATATTTT. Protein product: CASSQPTGLGNTIYF.

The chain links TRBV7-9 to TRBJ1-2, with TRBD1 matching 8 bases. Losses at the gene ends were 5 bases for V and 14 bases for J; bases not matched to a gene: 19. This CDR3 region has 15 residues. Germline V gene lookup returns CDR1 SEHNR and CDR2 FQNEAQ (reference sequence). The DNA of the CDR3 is TGTGCCAGCAGCGCCTCGGGACAGGCGGCCAGGGCCTTTACCTTC. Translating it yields CASSASGQAARAFTF.

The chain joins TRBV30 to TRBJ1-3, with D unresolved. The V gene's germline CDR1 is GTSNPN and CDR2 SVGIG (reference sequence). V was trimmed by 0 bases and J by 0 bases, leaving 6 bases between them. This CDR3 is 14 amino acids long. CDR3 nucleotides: TGTGCCTGGAGTGTACAGCCCTCTGGAAACACCATATATTTT. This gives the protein CAWSVQPSGNTIYF.

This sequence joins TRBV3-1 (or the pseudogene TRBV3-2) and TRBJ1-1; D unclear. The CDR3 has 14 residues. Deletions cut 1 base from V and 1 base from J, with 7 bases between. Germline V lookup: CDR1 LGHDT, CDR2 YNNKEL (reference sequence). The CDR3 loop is CASSQVSENTEAFF. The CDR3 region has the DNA TGTGCCAGCAGCCAAGTGTCAGAGAACACTGAAGCTTTCTTT.